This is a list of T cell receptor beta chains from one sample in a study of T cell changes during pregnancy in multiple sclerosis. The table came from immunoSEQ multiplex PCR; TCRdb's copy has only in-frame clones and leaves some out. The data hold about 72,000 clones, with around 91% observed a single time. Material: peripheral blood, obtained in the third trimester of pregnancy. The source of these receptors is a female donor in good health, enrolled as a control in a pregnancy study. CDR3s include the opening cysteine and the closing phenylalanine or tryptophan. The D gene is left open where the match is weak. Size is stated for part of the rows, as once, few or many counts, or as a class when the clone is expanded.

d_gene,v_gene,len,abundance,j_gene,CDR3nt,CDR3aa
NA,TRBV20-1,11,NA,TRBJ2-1,TGCAGTGCTAGGCAGTACAATGAGCAGTTCTTC,CSARQYNEQFF
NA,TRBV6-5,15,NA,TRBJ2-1,TGTGCCAGCAGTTCTCCGCGTGGGCCTTTCAATGAGCAGTTCTTC,CASSSPRGPFNEQFF
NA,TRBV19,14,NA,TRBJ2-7,TGTGCCAGTAGTCAAAGGCAGGGTGGGTACGAGCAGTACTTC,CASSQRQGGYEQYF
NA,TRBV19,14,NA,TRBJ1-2,TGTGCCAGTAGTATAATGCCTTCGGGAGGCGGCTACACCTTC,CASSIMPSGGGYTF
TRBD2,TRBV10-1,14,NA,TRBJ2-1,TGCGCCAGCAACAAAGCGGGGTCTGAAAATGAGCAGTTCTTC,CASNKAGSENEQFF
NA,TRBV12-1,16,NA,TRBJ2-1,TGTGCCAGCATCGCCGACCGGGATTCCGAAAACAATGAGCAGTTCTTC,CASIADRDSENNEQFF
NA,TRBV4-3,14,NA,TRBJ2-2,TGCGCCAGCAGCCAAGATGGAGGGGCCGGGGAGCTGTTTTTT,CASSQDGGAGELFF
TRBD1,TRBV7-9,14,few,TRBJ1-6,TGTGCCAGCAGCGGCGGGACAGGGTCACCACCCCTCCACTTT,CASSGGTGSPPLHF
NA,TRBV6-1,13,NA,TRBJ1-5,TGTGCCAGCAACGCCCAGGGCAATCAGCCCCAGCATTTT,CASNAQGNQPQHF
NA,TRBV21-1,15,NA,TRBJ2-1,TGTGCCAGCAGCAAGGGACAGGGGGGATACAATGAGCAGTTCTTC,CASSKGQGGYNEQFF
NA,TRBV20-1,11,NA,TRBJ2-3,TGCAGTGCTAGAGTCATAGATACGCAGTATTTT,CSARVIDTQYF
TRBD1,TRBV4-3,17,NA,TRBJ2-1,TGCGCCAGCAGCCAAGAGGGCGACAGGGGATCCTACAATGAGCAGTTCTTC,CASSQEGDRGSYNEQFF
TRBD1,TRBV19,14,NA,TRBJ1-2,TGTGCCAGTACCCGGGACAGGGAAAACTATGGCTACACCTTC,CASTRDRENYGYTF
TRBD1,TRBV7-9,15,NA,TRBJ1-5,TGTGCCAGCAGCTTAGCCGACAGGGGAGATCAGCCCCAGCATTTT,CASSLADRGDQPQHF
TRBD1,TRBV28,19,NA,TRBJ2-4,TGTGCCAGCAGTTTAGGGACAGGGGGCGGTTCGTTGGCCAAAAACATTCAGTACTTC,CASSLGTGGGSLAKNIQYF
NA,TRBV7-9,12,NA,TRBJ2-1,TGTGCCAGCAGCTTCCGGGGGAATGAGCAGTTCTTC,CASSFRGNEQFF
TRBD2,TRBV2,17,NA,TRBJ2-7,TGTGCCAGCAGTCTGTCTTGGGCTAGCGGCGAATCCTACGAGCAGTACTTC,CASSLSWASGESYEQYF
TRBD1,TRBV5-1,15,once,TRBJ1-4,TGCGCCAGCAGCTTGACTGCAGGGGGAAATGAAAAACTGTTTTTT,CASSLTAGGNEKLFF
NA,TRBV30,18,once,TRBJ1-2,TGTGCCTGGAGTGTACCTAGGATGGGTAGGGGTCAGAACTATGGCTACACCTTC,CAWSVPRMGRGQNYGYTF
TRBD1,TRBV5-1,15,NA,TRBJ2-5,TGCGCCAGCAGCGCCGACAGGGGGCGCGCAGAGACCCAGTACTTC,CASSADRGRAETQYF
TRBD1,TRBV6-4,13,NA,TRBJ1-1,TGTGCCAGCAGCAACAGGGGGCTCACTGAAGCTTTCTTT,CASSNRGLTEAFF
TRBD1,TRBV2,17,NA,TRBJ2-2,TGTGCCAGCAGTGAAGTGGGGACAGTCCAATACACCGGGGAGCTGTTTTTT,CASSEVGTVQYTGELFF
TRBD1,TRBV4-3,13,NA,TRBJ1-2,TGCGCCAGCAGCCAAGGACAGGGCATTGGCTACACCTTC,CASSQGQGIGYTF
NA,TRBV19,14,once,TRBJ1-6,TGTGCCAGTACAGGACAGCCACACAATTCACCCCTCCACTTT,CASTGQPHNSPLHF
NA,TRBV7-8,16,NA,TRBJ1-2,TGTGCCAGCAGCTCCCCCGCTCCAGGGCGGAACTATGGCTACACCTTC,CASSSPAPGRNYGYTF
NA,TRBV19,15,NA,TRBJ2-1,TGTGCCAGTAGCCCGAGTCGCCTCTCCTACAATGAGCAGTTCTTC,CASSPSRLSYNEQFF
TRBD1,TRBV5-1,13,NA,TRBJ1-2,TGCGCCAGCAGCTTTCAACAGGGGGATGGCTACACCTTC,CASSFQQGDGYTF
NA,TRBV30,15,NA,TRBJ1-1,TGTGCCTGGAGTGCGGGTCAGACTTTGAACACTGAAGCTTTCTTT,CAWSAGQTLNTEAFF
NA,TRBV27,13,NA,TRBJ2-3,TGTGCCAGCAGGGGGGGAAGCACAGATACGCAGTATTTT,CASRGGSTDTQYF
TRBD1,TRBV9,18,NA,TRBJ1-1,TGTGCCAGCAGCCACACGCCGGACAGGGCTTCATGGGACACTGAAGCTTTCTTT,CASSHTPDRASWDTEAFF
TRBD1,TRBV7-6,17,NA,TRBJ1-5,TGTGCCAGCAGCTTAGCGCCTAGGGGCAGGGGGAATCAGCCCCAGCATTTT,CASSLAPRGRGNQPQHF
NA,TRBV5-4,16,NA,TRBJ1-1,TGTGCCAGCAGCCCGGGGGGACTTACTCCGAACACTGAAGCTTTCTTT,CASSPGGLTPNTEAFF
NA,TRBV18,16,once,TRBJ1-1,TGTGCCAGCTCACCACAGACCGGTCTGGGAGCCTCTGAAGCTTTCTTT,CASSPQTGLGASEAFF